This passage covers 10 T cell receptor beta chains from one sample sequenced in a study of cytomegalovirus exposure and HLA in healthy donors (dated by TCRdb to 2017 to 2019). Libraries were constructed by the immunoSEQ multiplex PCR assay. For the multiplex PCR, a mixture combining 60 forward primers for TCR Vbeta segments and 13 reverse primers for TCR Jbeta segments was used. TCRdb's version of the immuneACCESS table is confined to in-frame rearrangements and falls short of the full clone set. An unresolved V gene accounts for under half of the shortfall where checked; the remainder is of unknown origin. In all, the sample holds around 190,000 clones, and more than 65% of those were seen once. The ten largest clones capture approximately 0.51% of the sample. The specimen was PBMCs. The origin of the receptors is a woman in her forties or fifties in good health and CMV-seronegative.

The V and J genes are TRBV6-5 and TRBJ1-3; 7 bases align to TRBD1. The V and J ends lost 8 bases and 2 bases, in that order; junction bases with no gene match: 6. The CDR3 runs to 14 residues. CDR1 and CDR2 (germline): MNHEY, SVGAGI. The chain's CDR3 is CASVWTGAGNTIYF. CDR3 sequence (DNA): TGTGCCAGCGTCTGGACAGGCGCTGGAAACACCATATATTTT.

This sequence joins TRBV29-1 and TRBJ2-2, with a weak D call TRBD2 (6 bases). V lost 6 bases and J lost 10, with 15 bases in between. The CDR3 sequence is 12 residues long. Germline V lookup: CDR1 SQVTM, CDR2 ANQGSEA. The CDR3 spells CSVASVGLELFF. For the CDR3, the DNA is TGCAGCGTCGCTAGCGTTGGTCTGGAGCTGTTTTTT.

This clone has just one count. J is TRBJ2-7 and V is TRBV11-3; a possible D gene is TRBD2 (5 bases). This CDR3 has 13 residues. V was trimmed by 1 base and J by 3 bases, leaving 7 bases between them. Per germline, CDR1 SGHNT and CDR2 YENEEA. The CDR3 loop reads CASSLGGDYEQYF. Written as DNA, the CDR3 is TGTGCCAGCAGCTTAGGGGGAGACTACGAGCAGTACTTC.

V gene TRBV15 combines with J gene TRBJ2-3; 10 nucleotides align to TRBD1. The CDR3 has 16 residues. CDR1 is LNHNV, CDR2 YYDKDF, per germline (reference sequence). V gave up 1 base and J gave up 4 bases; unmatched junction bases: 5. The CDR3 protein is CATSRVAGTGADTQYF. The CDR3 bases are TGTGCCACCAGCAGAGTCGCCGGGACAGGGGCAGATACGCAGTATTTT.

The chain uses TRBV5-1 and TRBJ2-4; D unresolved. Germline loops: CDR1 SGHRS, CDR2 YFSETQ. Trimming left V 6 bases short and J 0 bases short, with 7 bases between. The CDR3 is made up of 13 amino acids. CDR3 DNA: TGCGCCAGCAACCCAGGAGCCAAAAACATTCAGTACTTC. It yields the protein CASNPGAKNIQYF.

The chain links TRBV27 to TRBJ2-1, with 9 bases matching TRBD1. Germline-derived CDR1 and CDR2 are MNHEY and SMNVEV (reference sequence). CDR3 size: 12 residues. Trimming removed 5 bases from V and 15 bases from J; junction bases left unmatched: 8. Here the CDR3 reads CASSPNRGRLFF. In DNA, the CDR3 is TGTGCCAGCAGTCCGAACAGGGGGCGTCTGTTCTTC.

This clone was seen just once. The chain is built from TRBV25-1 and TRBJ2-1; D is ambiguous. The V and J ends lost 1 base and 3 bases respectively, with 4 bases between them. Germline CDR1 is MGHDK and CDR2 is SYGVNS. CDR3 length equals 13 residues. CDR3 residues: CASSESFYNEQFF. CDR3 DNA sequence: TGTGCCAGCAGTGAATCCTTCTACAATGAGCAGTTCTTC.

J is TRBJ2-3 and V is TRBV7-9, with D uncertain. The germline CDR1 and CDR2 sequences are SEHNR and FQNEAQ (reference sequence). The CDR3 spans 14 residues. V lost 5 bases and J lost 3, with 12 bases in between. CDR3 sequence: CASSPLGFTDTQYF. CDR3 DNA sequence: TGTGCCAGCAGCCCCCTAGGATTTACAGATACGCAGTATTTT.

The CDR3 loop reads CASSQTPLSYEQYF. The CDR3 DNA sequence: TGTGCCAGCAGTCAGACACCTCTCTCCTACGAGCAGTACTTC. The rearrangement joins TRBV28 to TRBJ2-7; unclear D gene. Germline assignment: CDR1 MDHEN and CDR2 SYDVKM. V lost 5 bases and J lost 0, with 11 bases in between. There are 14 residues in the CDR3. The variable domain in full, with the rest retrieved from reference TRBV28 and TRBJ2-7, is DVKVTQSSRYLVKRTGEKVFLECVQDMDHENMFWYRQDPGLGLRLIYFSYDVKMKEKGDIPEGYSVSREKKERFSLILESASTNQTSMYLCASSQTPLSYEQYFGPGTRLTVT.

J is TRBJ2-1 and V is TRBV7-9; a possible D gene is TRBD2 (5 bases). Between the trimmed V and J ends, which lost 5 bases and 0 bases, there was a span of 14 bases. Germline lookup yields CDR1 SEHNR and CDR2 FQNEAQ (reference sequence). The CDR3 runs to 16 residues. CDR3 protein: CASSPQLSGSYNEQFF. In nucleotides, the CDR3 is TGTGCCAGCAGCCCTCAATTAAGCGGCTCCTACAATGAGCAGTTCTTC.